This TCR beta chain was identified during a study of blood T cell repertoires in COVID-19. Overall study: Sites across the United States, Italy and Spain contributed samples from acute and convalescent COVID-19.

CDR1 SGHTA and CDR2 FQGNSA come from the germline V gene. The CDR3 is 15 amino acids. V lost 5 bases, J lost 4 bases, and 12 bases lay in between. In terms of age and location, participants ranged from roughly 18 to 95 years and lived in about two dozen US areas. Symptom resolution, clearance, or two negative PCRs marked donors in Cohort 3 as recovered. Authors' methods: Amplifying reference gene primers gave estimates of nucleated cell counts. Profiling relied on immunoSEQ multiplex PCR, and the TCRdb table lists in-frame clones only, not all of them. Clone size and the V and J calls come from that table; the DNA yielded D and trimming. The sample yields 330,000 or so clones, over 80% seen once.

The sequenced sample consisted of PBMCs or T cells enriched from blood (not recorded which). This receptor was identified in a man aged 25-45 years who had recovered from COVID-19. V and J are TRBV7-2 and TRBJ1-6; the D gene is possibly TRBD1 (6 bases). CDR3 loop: CASSATGQYNSPLHF. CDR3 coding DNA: TGTGCCAGCAGCGCGACAGGCCAATATAATTCACCCCTCCACTTT.